This T cell receptor (beta chain) appears in the sequencing data of a study of lymphopenia after photon versus proton radiotherapy. General study results and limits: Proton therapy kept repertoires fairly stable, unlike photons, which gained effector/memory cells. Authors raise, but do not show, better survival with proton therapy.

The germline V gene has CDR1 SQVTM and CDR2 ANQGSEA. Trimming removed 3 bases from V and 4 bases from J, with 12 bases in between. This CDR3 has 13 residues. Clones were sequenced by immunoSEQ multiplex PCR, and TCRdb holds only the in-frame ones, with some missing. This table has approximately 170,000 clones, approximately 91% appearing once. To note about this clone: What it recognizes is unknown.

The sample here was peripheral blood, taken from a patient treated with photon-based radiotherapy. The V and J genes are TRBV29-1 and TRBJ1-1; no reliable D call. The TCR originated in a man in his forties or fifties with gastric cancer. CDR3 residues: CSVESRARTEAFF. The DNA for the CDR3 is TGCAGCGTTGAGAGCCGGGCGCGCACTGAAGCTTTCTTT.